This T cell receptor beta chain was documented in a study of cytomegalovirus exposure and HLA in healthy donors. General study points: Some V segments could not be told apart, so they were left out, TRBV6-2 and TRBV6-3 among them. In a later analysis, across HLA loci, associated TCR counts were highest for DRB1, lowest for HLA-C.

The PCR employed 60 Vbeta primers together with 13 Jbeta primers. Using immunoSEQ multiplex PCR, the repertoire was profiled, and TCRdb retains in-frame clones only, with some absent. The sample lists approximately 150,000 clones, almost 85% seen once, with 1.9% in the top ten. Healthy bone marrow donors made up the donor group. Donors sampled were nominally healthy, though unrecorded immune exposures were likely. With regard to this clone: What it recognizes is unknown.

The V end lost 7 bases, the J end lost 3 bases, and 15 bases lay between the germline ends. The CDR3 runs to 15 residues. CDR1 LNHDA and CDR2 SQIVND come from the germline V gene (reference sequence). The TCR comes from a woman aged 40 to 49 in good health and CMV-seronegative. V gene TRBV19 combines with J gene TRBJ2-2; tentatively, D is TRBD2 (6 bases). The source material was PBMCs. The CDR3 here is CASTHGGSYTGELFF. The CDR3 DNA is TGTGCCAGTACCCACGGAGGGTCATACACCGGGGAGCTGTTTTTT.